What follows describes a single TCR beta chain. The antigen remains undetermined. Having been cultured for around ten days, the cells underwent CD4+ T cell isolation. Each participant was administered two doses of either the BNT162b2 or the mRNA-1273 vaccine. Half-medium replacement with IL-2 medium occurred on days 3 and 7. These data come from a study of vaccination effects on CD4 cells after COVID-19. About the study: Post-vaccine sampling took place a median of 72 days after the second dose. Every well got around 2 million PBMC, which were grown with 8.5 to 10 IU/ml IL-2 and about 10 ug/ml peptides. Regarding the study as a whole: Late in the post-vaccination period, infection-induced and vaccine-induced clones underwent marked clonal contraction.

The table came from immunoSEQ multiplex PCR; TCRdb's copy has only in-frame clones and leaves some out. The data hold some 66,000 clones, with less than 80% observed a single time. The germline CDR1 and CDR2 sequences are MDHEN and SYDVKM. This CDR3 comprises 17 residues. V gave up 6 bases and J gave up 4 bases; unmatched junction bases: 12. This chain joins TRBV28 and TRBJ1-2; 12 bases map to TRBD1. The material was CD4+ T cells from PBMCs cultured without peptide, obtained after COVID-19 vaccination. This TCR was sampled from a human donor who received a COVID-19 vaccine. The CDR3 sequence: CASSSPPGTGGSYGYTF. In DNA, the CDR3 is TGTGCCAGCAGCTCCCCCCCCGGGACAGGGGGCAGCTATGGCTACACCTTC.